The 21 T cell receptor beta chains given below trace back to one sample, sequenced in a study of T cells in Graves' hyperthyroidism and ophthalmopathy (dated 2019 in TCRdb). Libraries were prepared through multiplex PCR. TCRdb records Illumina HiSeq 2000 as the sequencer. TCR beta CDR3 regions were amplified from RNA transcripts. The first round of RT-PCR for the TCR CDR3 was performed with the HTBI primer set and the Qiagen OneStep RT-PCR kit. TCRdb reprocessing: public reads trimmed at Q25 with fastp, clones called with MiXCR, in-frame beta chains kept. Entries are consolidated by CDR3 protein sequence, retaining the most common genes and DNA. The sample table records almost 600,000 distinct CDR3 sequences; around 45% of these occur just once. Roughly 8.2% of the sample is taken by the ten largest. Source material: peripheral blood or thyroid tissue (not recorded which). These receptors were obtained from a young woman with Graves' hyperthyroidism.

This clonotype has at least ten counts. The rearrangement joins TRBV19 to TRBJ2-7; D ambiguous. The CDR3 runs 11 residues. V shed 4 bases and J shed 5 bases, with 6 bases lying between them. Looked up from germline, CDR1 is LNHDA and CDR2 is SQIVND (reference sequence). The CDR3 DNA follows: TGTGCCAGTAGTAATCAGAACGAGCAGTACTTC. It is translated as CASSNQNEQYF.

This clonotype has only a few counts. The J gene is TRBJ2-6, the V gene TRBV15; no firm D call. The germline gives CDR1 LNHNV, CDR2 YYDKDF (reference sequence). This CDR3 has 19 residues. V was pared by 1 base and J by 3 bases, with 19 bases between. The DNA for the CDR3 is TGTGCCACCAGCAGAGCACTTGCGTACATTGGCTATGGGGCCAACGTCCTGACTTTC. Its protein product is CATSRALAYIGYGANVLTF.

This clonotype was detected only a few times. CDR3 DNA: TGTGCCAGCAGCCAAGAGAGAGGGGAGACCCAGTACTTC. Protein product: CASSQERGETQYF. This rearrangement joins TRBV3-1 to TRBJ2-5; D is perhaps TRBD2 (5 bases). CDR1 is LGHDT and CDR2 is YNNKEL in the germline V gene (reference sequence). Trimming removed 0 bases at V and 5 bases at J, with 7 bases between. CDR3 length equals 13 residues.

This clonotype has just a few counts. Written as DNA, the CDR3 is TGCGCCAGCAGCCAAGGTTCAGGGTCTAGCAATCAGCCCCAGCATTTT. The encoded protein is CASSQGSGSSNQPQHF. The chain combines TRBV4-1 with TRBJ1-5, with D possibly being TRBD1 (5 bases). CDR1 is MGHRA, CDR2 YSYEKL, per germline. V shed 1 base and J shed 0 bases, with 10 bases lying between them. The length of the CDR3 is 16 residues.

On this clonotype: This may stem from a read error, because a much larger clone lies one nucleotide away. The CDR3 does not end in the conserved phenylalanine or tryptophan, so this is likely a read error. Because the CDR3's place on the DNA is in doubt, the DNA is left out and the CDR3 is given as listed by TCRdb. The chain carries TRBV6-1 and TRBJ1-2. The germline V gene encodes CDR1 MNHNS and CDR2 SASEGT. The CDR3 region is 12 residues in length, termini included. This CDR3 reads CASSKPPGPPAL.

This clonotype was observed a single time. V usage is TRBV29-1 and J usage is TRBJ2-7, with D perhaps given as TRBD1 or TRBD2 (5 bases each). The CDR3 has 11 amino acids. Germline CDR1 is SQVTM and CDR2 is ANQGSEA. For the CDR3, the DNA is TGCAGTTTGGGGGAACCCTACGAGCAGTACTTC. As protein: CSLGEPYEQYF.

The chain couples TRBV6-4 to TRBJ2-6; D may be TRBD1 or TRBD2 (5 bases each). The CDR3 sequence is 17 residues long. Between the trimmed V and J ends, which lost 6 bases and 0 bases, there was a span of 15 bases. Looked up from germline, CDR1 is MRHNA and CDR2 is SNTAGT. The CDR3 nucleotides are TGTGCCAGCAGGAGGGCAGGGTGGTCCTCTGGGGCCAACGTCCTGACTTTC. It codes for CASRRAGWSSGANVLTF.

This sequence joins TRBV20-1 and TRBJ1-1; possibly TRBD1 for D (5 bases). V shed 6 bases and J shed 3 bases, with 11 bases lying between them. CDR1 and CDR2 (germline): DFQATT, SNEGSKA (reference sequence). The CDR3 totals 12 residues. The CDR3 bases are TGCAGTGCCTGGGGGGGTGACACTGAAGCTTTCTTT. Translated: CSAWGGDTEAFF.

The genes are TRBV7-2 and TRBJ1-1; no clear D. The germline CDR1 and CDR2 sequences are SGHTA and FQGNSA. The CDR3 contains 15 residues. Trimming left V 5 bases short and J 7 bases short, with 20 bases between. The CDR3 DNA is TGTGCCAGCAGCCCGCGGACTAGCGGGAGGCGTGAAGCTTTCTTT. Protein: CASSPRTSGRREAFF.

This clonotype has at least ten counts. The chain recombines TRBV20-1 with TRBJ2-7, with 11 bases aligning to TRBD2. J was trimmed by 3 bases and V by 0 bases; bases with no gene match: 10. Germline lookup yields CDR1 DFQATT and CDR2 SNEGSKA (reference sequence). The CDR3 sequence is 17 residues long. The CDR3 here is CSARDRLLAGDIYEQYF. CDR3 in DNA: TGCAGTGCTAGAGATCGTCTACTAGCGGGAGATATCTACGAGCAGTACTTC.

This clonotype was seen repeatedly, ten times or more. This chain joins TRBV20-1 and TRBJ1-5, with 7 bases that match TRBD1. The germline V gene has CDR1 DFQATT and CDR2 SNEGSKA (reference sequence). The CDR3 has 14 amino acids. V gave up 5 bases and J gave up 0 bases; unmatched junction bases: 4. CDR3 region: CSADRAYSNQPQHF. CDR3 in DNA: TGCAGTGCTGACAGGGCCTATAGCAATCAGCCCCAGCATTTT.

This clonotype was counted ten times or more. The chain employs TRBV15 and TRBJ2-7; a possible D gene is TRBD1 (5 bases). Germline V lookup: CDR1 LNHNV, CDR2 YYDKDF (reference sequence). The CDR3 loop spans 16 amino acids. V lost 1 base, J lost 3 bases, and 16 bases lay in between. The CDR3 DNA sequence: TGTGCCACCAGCAGAGTATTCGGACATTATCACTACGAGCAGTACTTC. Amino acids: CATSRVFGHYHYEQYF. Full variable domain (rest looked up from reference TRBV15 and TRBJ2-7): DAMVIQNPRYQVTQFGKPVTLSCSQTLNHNVMYWYQQKSSQAPKLLFHYYDKDFNNEADTPDNFQSRRPNTSFCFLDIRSPGLGDTAMYLCATSRVFGHYHYEQYFGPGTRLTVT.

The J gene is TRBJ1-1, the V gene TRBV25-1, with 9 bases lining up with TRBD1. Trimming removed 4 bases from V and 3 bases from J; junction bases left unmatched: 9. CDR1 is MGHDK and CDR2 is SYGVNS in the germline V gene. The CDR3 runs to 16 residues. CDR3 bases: TGTGCCAGCAGTGCTCCTCCGGGACAGGGTCACACTGAAGCTTTCTTT. This sequence encodes CASSAPPGQGHTEAFF. Together with reference TRBV25-1 and TRBJ1-1, the CDR3 gives the full variable domain: EADIYQTPRYLVIGTGKKITLECSQTMGHDKMYWYQQDPGMELHLIHYSYGVNSTEKGDLSSESTVSRIRTEHFPLTLESARPSHTSQYLCASSAPPGQGHTEAFFGQGTRLTVV.

This clonotype was counted once. This chain joins TRBV29-1 and TRBJ1-1; D remains ambiguous. The CDR3 contains 13 residues. CDR1 is SQVTM and CDR2 is ANQGSEA in the germline V gene. Trimming took 4 bases from V and 6 from J, leaving 15 bases between them. The CDR3 DNA reads as TGCAGCGTTGGAGGCAGCCAAGGCGCTGAAGCTTTCTTT. Amino acids: CSVGGSQGAEAFF. Full variable domain (outside the CDR3, taken from reference TRBV29-1 and TRBJ1-1): SAVISQKPSRDICQRGTSLTIQCQVDSQVTMMFWYRQQPGQSLTLIATANQGSEATYESGFVIDKFPISRPNLTFSTLTVSNMSPEDSSIYLCSVGGSQGAEAFFGQGTRLTVV.

This clonotype was detected many times. The chain recombines TRBV4-1 with TRBJ1-5; 10 positions match TRBD1. J was trimmed by 6 bases and V by 5 bases; bases with no gene match: 7. Germline-derived CDR1 and CDR2 are MGHRA and YSYEKL. The CDR3 loop spans 15 amino acids. The CDR3 region has the DNA TGCGCCAGCAGCTTGGGACAGGGGAGGGGTCAGCCCCAGCATTTT. This encodes CASSLGQGRGQPQHF.

This clonotype showed up many times. The genes are TRBV12-3 or TRBV12-4 and TRBJ1-2; D gene uncertain. Trimming took off 3 bases at V and 3 bases at J, with 8 bases between the two ends. The CDR3 extends over 13 amino acids. Written as DNA, the CDR3 is TGTGCCAGCAGTTTTCAGGTTCACTATGGCTACACCTTC. Protein product: CASSFQVHYGYTF.

Ten or more counts support this clonotype. J is TRBJ1-2 and V is TRBV3-1, with D possibly TRBD1 on 5 matching bases. From germline, CDR1 is LGHDT and CDR2 YNNKEL (reference sequence). The germline V and J ends were trimmed by 1 base and 7 bases, with 10 bases remaining between them. The CDR3 length is 13 residues. In DNA form, the CDR3 reads TGTGCCAGCAGCCAAGGGCCGAGGGGTGGCTACACCTTC. This codes for CASSQGPRGGYTF.

This clonotype has a handful of counts. V and J are TRBV27 and TRBJ1-6; 7 positions match TRBD1. The V segment lost 6 bases and the J segment 4 bases; nucleotides outside the gene matches: 6. The CDR3 spans 15 residues. CDR1 and CDR2 from the germline V gene are MNHEY and SMNVEV (reference sequence). CDR3 sequence (DNA): TGTGCCAGCAGCCACAGGGGAGAATATAATTCACCCCTCCACTTT. This translates into CASSHRGEYNSPLHF.

The table lists this clonotype with many counts. The chain combines TRBV28 with TRBJ2-7, with D uncertain. The CDR3 contains 12 residues. The germline V gene has CDR1 MDHEN and CDR2 SYDVKM. Trimming pared 5 bases from V and 7 bases from J, leaving 12 bases between. DNA for the CDR3: TGTGCCAGCAGTGTCAGACATAGGGAGCAGTACTTC. Amino acids: CASSVRHREQYF.

The chain joins TRBV10-3 to TRBJ2-7, with TRBD2 as a possible D gene (6 bases). The V end was cut by 0 bases, the J end by 3 bases, with 6 bases between. Looked up from germline, CDR1 is ENHRY and CDR2 is SYGVKD. The CDR3 runs 13 residues. CDR3 DNA sequence: TGTGCCATCAGTGAGTCCGGGAGCTACGAGCAGTACTTC. Its translation is CAISESGSYEQYF.

This chain uses TRBV11-2 with TRBJ1-6, with 10 bases fitting TRBD1. CDR1 is SGHAT, CDR2 FQNNGV, per germline. The CDR3 totals 15 residues. The trim removed 5 bases at V and 9 bases at J, leaving 7 bases unmatched. The CDR3 spells CASSDRDRGSSPLHF. The CDR3 coding sequence is TGTGCCAGCAGCGACCGGGACAGGGGTAGTTCACCCCTCCACTTT.